These 22 T cell receptor beta chains were all obtained from the same sample, sequenced in a study of T cells in Graves' hyperthyroidism and ophthalmopathy. TCR beta CDR3 regions were amplified from RNA. HTBI primers were employed in a first-round RT-PCR of the TCR CDR3. TCRdb called the multiplex PCR reads again in MiXCR, with one record for every CDR3 protein. The sample holds some 380,000 distinct CDR3 sequences, about 13% seen once. The specimen was blood. The receptor source for this set is a man aged 25 to 45 with Graves' hyperthyroidism that later progressed to Graves' ophthalmopathy.

This clonotype was detected many times. The chain carries TRBV30 and TRBJ1-4; 9 nucleotides align to TRBD1. Germline values: CDR1 GTSNPN, CDR2 SVGIG (reference sequence). V was pared by 0 bases and J by 8 bases, with 7 bases of the junction left unmatched. The CDR3 totals 15 residues. The CDR3 coding sequence is TGTGCCTGGAGTGTACGTGGGACAGGGAACGAAAAACTGTTTTTT. Translated, it gives CAWSVRGTGNEKLFF.

V gene TRBV18 combines with J gene TRBJ1-1, with D unresolved. Germline CDR1 and CDR2: KGHSH and LQKENI. The CDR3 length is 15 residues. V lost 1 base and J lost 1, with 10 bases in between. CDR3 residues: CASSPQHGENTEAFF. The CDR3 coding sequence is TGTGCCAGCTCACCACAGCACGGGGAGAACACTGAAGCTTTCTTT.

The V and J genes are TRBV7-8 and TRBJ2-7; D is perhaps TRBD1 or TRBD2 (5 bases each). The germline CDR1 and CDR2 sequences are SGHVS and FQNEAQ. The CDR3 has 15 amino acids. The ends were cut back, 7 bases at V and 3 bases at J, with 19 bases in the middle. For the CDR3, the DNA is TGTGCCAGCACCATCAAAACCGGGACCTACTACGAGCAGTACTTC. Protein sequence: CASTIKTGTYYEQYF.

At least ten counts were recorded for this clonotype. The chain combines TRBV28 with TRBJ2-4; the D is unclear. The germline V gene has CDR1 MDHEN and CDR2 SYDVKM. The CDR3 sequence is 17 residues long. Trimming left V 2 bases short and J 1 base short, with 15 bases between. This CDR3 reads CASSLRSAKVAKNIQYF. The CDR3 DNA sequence: TGTGCCAGCAGTTTAAGATCGGCCAAAGTTGCCAAAAACATTCAGTACTTC.

Ten or more counts support this clonotype. The CDR3 coding sequence is TGTGCCAGCAGCCCCCCGGGGGTACCCCGGGAGCAGTTCTTC. It encodes CASSPPGVPREQFF. V usage is TRBV11-2 and J usage is TRBJ2-1; a possible D gene is TRBD2 (6 bases). The CDR3 is made up of 14 amino acids. CDR1 is SGHAT, CDR2 FQNNGV, per germline. Trimming took 5 bases from V and 10 from J, leaving 18 bases between them.

The chain recombines TRBV5-1 with TRBJ2-1; TRBD2 matches at 13 bases. The CDR3 is made up of 16 amino acids. With V trimmed by 4 bases and J by 7 bases, 8 bases remained unmatched. Germline V gene lookup returns CDR1 SGHRS and CDR2 YFSETQ. CDR3 sequence reads: CASSPRTSGGQNEQFF. DNA for the CDR3: TGCGCCAGCAGCCCCCGGACTAGCGGGGGTCAGAATGAGCAGTTCTTC.

This chain connects TRBV20-1 to TRBJ1-5; D not certain. CDR1 is DFQATT and CDR2 is SNEGSKA in the germline V gene (reference sequence). The V gene lost 0 bases and the J gene lost 4 bases, with 10 bases spanning the gap. This CDR3 is built from 14 residues. The chain's CDR3 is CSARESIFNQPQHF. The DNA of the CDR3 is TGCAGTGCTAGAGAGTCGATATTTAATCAGCCCCAGCATTTT.

This clonotype was seen a few times. V and J are TRBV29-1 and TRBJ2-7, with a possible D match to TRBD1 (6 bases). The CDR3 is made up of 15 amino acids. Germline V gene sequence: CDR1 SQVTM, CDR2 ANQGSEA. V lost 3 bases and J 1 base, leaving 16 bases between the germline ends. The CDR3 DNA follows: TGCAGCGTTGAGTCAGGCAGGGGTATTTCCTACGAGCAGTACTTC. Protein: CSVESGRGISYEQYF.

This clonotype appeared many times. The chain links TRBV28 to TRBJ2-3, with 7 bases lining up with TRBD2. The CDR3 runs to 16 residues. Germline CDR1 reads MDHEN; CDR2 reads SYDVKM. The ends lost 1 base at V and 2 bases at J; junction bases unmatched: 6. The CDR3 DNA follows: TGTGCCAGCAGTTTATCGGCTAGCGGCGACACAGATACGCAGTATTTT. This encodes CASSLSASGDTDTQYF.

The sample holds many counts of this clonotype. This chain uses TRBV10-3 with TRBJ2-5, with TRBD1 identical over 7 bases. Germline CDR1 and CDR2: ENHRY and SYGVKD. The CDR3 is made up of 13 amino acids. The V segment lost 4 bases and the J segment 2 bases; nucleotides outside the gene matches: 1. This CDR3 reads CAISGDRQETQYF. CDR3 nucleotides: TGTGCCATCAGTGGGGACAGACAAGAGACCCAGTACTTC.

This clonotype showed up just a few times. V and J are TRBV24-1 and TRBJ1-5; D is unresolved. The germline CDR1 and CDR2 sequences are KGHDR and SFDVKD. The CDR3 is made up of 13 amino acids. V lost 4 bases to trimming and J lost 1 base, with 4 bases between them. Here the CDR3 reads CATSDQSNQPQHF. CDR3 coding DNA: TGTGCCACCAGTGACCAAAGCAATCAGCCCCAGCATTTT.

The V call is TRBV10-3, the J call TRBJ1-5; no clear D gene. The germline V gene has CDR1 ENHRY and CDR2 SYGVKD. V was trimmed by 2 bases and J by 5 bases, leaving 10 bases between them. This CDR3 comprises 14 residues. The CDR3 coding sequence is TGTGCCATCAGTGAGAAGGGCGGGGATCAGCCCCAGCATTTT. Its translation is CAISEKGGDQPQHF.

A few counts support this clonotype. The gene calls are TRBV4-2 and TRBJ1-2; the D gene is possibly TRBD1 (5 bases). The CDR3 contains 14 residues. Trimming left V 1 base short and J 6 bases short, with 12 bases between. Germline lookup yields CDR1 LGHNA and CDR2 YNFKEQ. The CDR3 sequence: CASSQGMGEDGYTF. CDR3 in DNA: TGTGCCAGCAGCCAAGGTATGGGGGAGGATGGCTACACCTTC.

To note about this clonotype: Germline is not matched at one junction end, which may reflect a read error. The chain is built from TRBV15 and TRBJ1-2, with D possibly being TRBD1 (5 bases). CDR3 length equals 14 residues. CDR1 and CDR2 (germline): LNHNV, YYDKDF (reference sequence). CDR3 nucleotide sequence: TGTGCCACCAGCAGATCCGGGACGGTCTATGGCTGCACCTTC. As protein: CATSRSGTVYGCTF.

This clonotype was seen many times. The chain carries TRBV5-1 and TRBJ2-3, with TRBD1 identical over 9 bases. V was clipped by 4 bases and J by 6 bases; unmatched bases: 12. Germline V gene data show CDR1 as SGHRS and CDR2 as YFSETQ. This CDR3 comprises 16 residues. The CDR3 DNA reads TGCGCCAGCAGCGCTGGACAGGGGAGGGCTAAGGATACGCAGTATTTT. Translating gives CASSAGQGRAKDTQYF.

The V call is TRBV20-1, the J call TRBJ2-6; the D is unclear. The V end lost 5 bases, the J end lost 0 bases, and 8 bases lay between the germline ends. CDR3 length: 14 residues. From germline, CDR1 is DFQATT and CDR2 SNEGSKA (reference sequence). In DNA form, the CDR3 reads TGCAGTGCTGGACCGGCCTCTGGGGCCAACGTCCTGACTTTC. Its protein product is CSAGPASGANVLTF.

The chain is built from TRBV9 and TRBJ1-1; 8 bases agree with TRBD1. There are 18 residues in the CDR3. Germline CDR1 reads SGDLS; CDR2 reads YYNGEE. With 4 bases clipped from V and 1 base from J, the junction kept 15 bases outside the gene matches. The CDR3 sequence: CASSPRTGKGLSNTEAFF. The CDR3 DNA reads as TGTGCCAGCAGCCCCCGGACAGGGAAGGGTCTATCGAACACTGAAGCTTTCTTT.

CDR3 amino acids: CASSSWDSPGNTIYF. CDR3 bases: TGTGCCAGCAGCTCCTGGGACAGCCCGGGAAACACCATATATTTT. The V and J genes are TRBV13 and TRBJ1-3, with TRBD1 matching over 7 bases. In germline, CDR1 is PRHDT, CDR2 FYEKMQ (reference sequence). V lost 4 bases, J lost 4 bases, and 7 bases stayed unmatched. The CDR3 contains 15 residues.

In this sample, this clonotype turned up many times. CDR3 protein: CASSDRQRNQPQHF. CDR3 DNA: TGTGCCAGCAGTGACCGACAGCGCAATCAGCCCCAGCATTTT. The V call is TRBV2, the J call TRBJ1-5, with a possible D match to TRBD1 (5 bases). Germline loops: CDR1 SNHLY, CDR2 FYNNEI. The CDR3 has 14 amino acids. V was cut by 3 bases and J by 2 bases, with 8 bases left in between.

J is TRBJ2-7 and V is TRBV7-2; D unresolved. V was cut by 4 bases and J by 3 bases, with 13 bases left in between. This CDR3 is 14 amino acids long. The germline V gene has CDR1 SGHTA and CDR2 FQGNSA. Written as DNA, the CDR3 is TGTGCCAGCAGCTCGGAACCCTGGGACTACGAGCAGTACTTC. It encodes CASSSEPWDYEQYF.

V usage is TRBV11-2 and J usage is TRBJ2-7; no firm D call. The CDR3 is 12 amino acids. Germline CDR1 reads SGHAT; CDR2 reads FQNNGV. V gave up 1 base and J gave up 6 bases, with 7 bases separating them. CDR3 sequence: CASSLASPEQYF. The CDR3 DNA follows: TGTGCCAGCAGCTTAGCAAGTCCCGAGCAGTACTTC.

This clonotype has ten or more counts. The gene calls are TRBV9 and TRBJ1-1; D unresolved. There are 14 residues in the CDR3. Trimming removed 4 bases from V and 1 base from J, with 11 bases in between. The V gene's germline CDR1 is SGDLS and CDR2 YYNGEE. In nucleotides, the CDR3 is TGTGCCAGCAGCCCCCGGGCCCCGAACACTGAAGCTTTCTTT. This gives the protein CASSPRAPNTEAFF.